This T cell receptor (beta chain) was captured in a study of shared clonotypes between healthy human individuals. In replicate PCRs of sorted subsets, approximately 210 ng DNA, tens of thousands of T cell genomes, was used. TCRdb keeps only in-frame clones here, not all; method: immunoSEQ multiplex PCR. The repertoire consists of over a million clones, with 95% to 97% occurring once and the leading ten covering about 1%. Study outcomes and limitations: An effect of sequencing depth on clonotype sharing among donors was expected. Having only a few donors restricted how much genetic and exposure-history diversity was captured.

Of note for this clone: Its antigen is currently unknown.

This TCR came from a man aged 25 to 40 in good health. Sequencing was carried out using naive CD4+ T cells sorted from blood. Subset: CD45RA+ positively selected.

This CDR3 is CASNSGANYEQYF. CDR3 nucleotides: TGCGCCAGCAACTCCGGGGCCAACTACGAGCAGTACTTC. This sequence joins TRBV10-2 and TRBJ2-7, with D perhaps matching TRBD1 or TRBD2 (5 bases each). Germline CDR1 reads WSHSY; CDR2 reads SAAADI. The CDR3 is made up of 13 amino acids. V was clipped by 7 bases and J by 3 bases, with 13 bases between them.